This T cell receptor (beta chain) derives from a study of blood T cell repertoires in COVID-19. Study as a whole: Some COVID-19 samples were acute and others convalescent; all came from the United States, Italy and Spain. PBMCs, B-cell-depleted T cells, or T cells were the source of the cDNA or gDNA that made up the material.

Assay used: immunoSEQ multiplex PCR; TCRdb lists only in-frame clones, some missing. This table has around 44,000 clones, about 92% appearing once. Germline V gives CDR1 SGHNT, CDR2 YYREEE (reference sequence). The CDR3 totals 16 residues. Trimming at V came to 4 bases and at J to 0 bases, leaving 10 bases not matched to a gene. The sequence came from a human donor in a cohort sampled during active COVID-19. Specimen: peripheral blood. The rearrangement links TRBV5-4 to TRBJ2-7; 7 bases match TRBD2. The CDR3 coding sequence is TGTGCCAGCAGCCCTCCAGGGACTATTAGCTCCTACGAGCAGTACTTC. Translated, it gives CASSPPGTISSYEQYF.